Listed below are T cell receptor beta chains from one sample, sequenced in a study of human T cells and chemical hapten exposure. TCRdb redid the calling of the RACE reads with MiXCR, one entry per CDR3 protein. The sample includes some 330,000 distinct CDR3 sequences, 4.5% to 5.5% of them seen just once. Source: whole blood, taken in connection with sensitization to the hapten diphenylcyclopropenone (DPC). These TCRs come from a woman aged 18-29 years with alopecia areata. Some clones in this sample may be carry-over from other donors' samples. CDR3s include the opening cysteine and the closing phenylalanine or tryptophan. D genes are given only for firm matches. Size is omitted from some rows. Given values are once, few, many or a class for expanded clones.

V: TRBV4-1; D: .; size: .; J: TRBJ1-2; length: 13; DNA: TGCGCCAGCAGCCAGGACGGACACTTTGGCTACACCTTC; CDR3: CASSQDGHFGYTF
V: TRBV7-6; D: .; size: .; J: TRBJ1-1; length: 13; DNA: TGTGCCAGCAGCTTAGGGCCGAGGGCTGAAGCTTTCTTT; CDR3: CASSLGPRAEAFF
V: TRBV5-6; D: .; size: few; J: TRBJ2-7; length: 13; DNA: TGTGCCAGCAACCTGCGGCCCTCCTACGAGCAGTACTTC; CDR3: CASNLRPSYEQYF
V: TRBV27; D: TRBD1; size: many; J: TRBJ1-2; length: 16; DNA: TGTGCCAGCAGTTTAACCTGGGACAGGGGGAACTATGGCTACACCTTC; CDR3: CASSLTWDRGNYGYTF
V: TRBV11-2; D: .; size: many; J: TRBJ2-5; length: 14; DNA: TGTGCCAGCAGCTTAAATCTAGCCCGGGAGACCCAGTACTTC; CDR3: CASSLNLARETQYF
V: TRBV20-1; D: .; size: .; J: TRBJ1-2; length: 13; DNA: TGCAGTGCTCCCGCCGGGGGTCACTATGGCTACACCTTC; CDR3: CSAPAGGHYGYTF
V: TRBV12-3/TRBV12-4; D: .; size: many; J: TRBJ2-2; length: 12; DNA: TGTGCCAGCAGTCAGAACACCGGGGAGCTGTTTTTT; CDR3: CASSQNTGELFF
V: TRBV20-1; D: .; size: few; J: TRBJ1-6; length: 15; DNA: TGCTTCGCTAGGGGCGGAAGCTCCTATAATTCACCCCTCCACTTT; CDR3: CFARGGSSYNSPLHF
V: TRBV24-1; D: .; size: few; J: TRBJ2-2; length: 12; DNA: TGTGCCACCCTGGCTGGGACCGGGGAGCTGTTTTTT; CDR3: CATLAGTGELFF
V: TRBV7-2; D: TRBD2; size: many; J: TRBJ2-3; length: 17; DNA: TGTGCCAGCAGCGCCAAAACCCTTAGCGGGGGTTCAGATACGCAGTATTTT; CDR3: CASSAKTLSGGSDTQYF
V: TRBV5-1; D: .; size: few; J: TRBJ2-2; length: 18; DNA: TGCGCCAGCAGCCCCCGTCGGGCGACAGGCGCGAACACCGGGGAGCTGTTTTTT; CDR3: CASSPRRATGANTGELFF
V: TRBV7-2; D: .; size: .; J: TRBJ2-2; length: 16; DNA: TGTGCCAGCAGCATTTTCGGGTCTTCGAACACCGGGGAGCTGTTTTTT; CDR3: CASSIFGSSNTGELFF